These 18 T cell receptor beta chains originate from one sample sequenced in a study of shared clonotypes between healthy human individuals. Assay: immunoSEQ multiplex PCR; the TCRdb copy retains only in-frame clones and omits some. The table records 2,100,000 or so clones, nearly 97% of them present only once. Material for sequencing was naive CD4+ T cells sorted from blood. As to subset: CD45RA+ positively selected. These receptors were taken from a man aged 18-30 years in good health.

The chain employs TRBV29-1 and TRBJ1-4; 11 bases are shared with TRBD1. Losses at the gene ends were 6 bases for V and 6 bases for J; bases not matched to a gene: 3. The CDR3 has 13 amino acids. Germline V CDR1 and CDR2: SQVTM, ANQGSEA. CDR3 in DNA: TGCAGCGTGCGGACAGGGGGCGATGAAAAACTGTTTTTT. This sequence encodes CSVRTGGDEKLFF.

In nucleotides, the CDR3 is TGTGCCAGCAGCTTAGATTGGGGAGATACGCAGTATTTT. Translated: CASSLDWGDTQYF. V and J are TRBV11-2 and TRBJ2-3; D not resolved. The CDR3 spans 13 residues. Trimming stripped 0 bases from V and 5 bases from J, with 6 bases between. From germline, CDR1 is SGHAT and CDR2 FQNNGV.

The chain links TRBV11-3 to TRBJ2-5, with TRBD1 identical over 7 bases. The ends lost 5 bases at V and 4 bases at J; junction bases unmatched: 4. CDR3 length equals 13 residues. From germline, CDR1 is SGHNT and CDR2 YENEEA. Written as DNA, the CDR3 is TGTGCCAGCAGCCACCGACAGGGAGAGACCCAGTACTTC. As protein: CASSHRQGETQYF.

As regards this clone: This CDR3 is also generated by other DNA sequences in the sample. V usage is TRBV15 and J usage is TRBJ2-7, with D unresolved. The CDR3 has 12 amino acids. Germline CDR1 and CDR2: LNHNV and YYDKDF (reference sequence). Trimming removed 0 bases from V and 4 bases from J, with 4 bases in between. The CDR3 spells CATSRDRYEQYF. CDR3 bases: TGTGCCACCAGCAGAGATCGGTACGAGCAGTACTTC.

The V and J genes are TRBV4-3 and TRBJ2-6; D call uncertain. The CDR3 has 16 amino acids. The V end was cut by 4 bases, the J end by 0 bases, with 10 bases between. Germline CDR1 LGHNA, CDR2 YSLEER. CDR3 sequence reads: CASSPSPFSGANVLTF. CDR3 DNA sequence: TGCGCCAGCAGCCCGTCCCCGTTCTCTGGGGCCAACGTCCTGACTTTC.

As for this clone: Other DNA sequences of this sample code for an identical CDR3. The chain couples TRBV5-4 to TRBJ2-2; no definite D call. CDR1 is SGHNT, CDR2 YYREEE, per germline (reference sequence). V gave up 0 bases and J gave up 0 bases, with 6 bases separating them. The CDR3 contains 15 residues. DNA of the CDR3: TGTGCCAGCAGCTTGGCCGGAACGAACACCGGGGAGCTGTTTTTT. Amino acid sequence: CASSLAGTNTGELFF.

CDR3 sequence reads: CALHRGAENIQYF. CDR3 bases: TGTGCCCTACATCGGGGTGCCGAAAACATTCAGTACTTC. V usage is TRBV10-3 and J usage is TRBJ2-4; tentatively, D is TRBD2 (5 bases). The CDR3 runs 13 residues. V lost 11 bases and J lost 5, with 16 bases in between. Germline CDR1 ENHRY, CDR2 SYGVKD.

CDR3 sequence: CASSLTRGKSDEQYF. The CDR3 region has the DNA TGTGCCAGCAGCTTAACCCGGGGGAAATCGGACGAGCAGTACTTC. The chain couples TRBV7-9 to TRBJ2-7, with D possibly being TRBD2 (6 bases). The CDR3 extends over 15 amino acids. Trimming stripped 2 bases from V and 5 bases from J, with 16 bases between. Germline loops: CDR1 SEHNR, CDR2 FQNEAQ (reference sequence).

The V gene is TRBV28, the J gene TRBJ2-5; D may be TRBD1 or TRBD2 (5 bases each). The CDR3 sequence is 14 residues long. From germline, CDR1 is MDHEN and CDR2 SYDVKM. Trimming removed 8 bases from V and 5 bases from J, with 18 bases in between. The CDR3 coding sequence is TGTGCCAGCCATAAGTCTGGGGGTGGGGAGACCCAGTACTTC. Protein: CASHKSGGGETQYF.

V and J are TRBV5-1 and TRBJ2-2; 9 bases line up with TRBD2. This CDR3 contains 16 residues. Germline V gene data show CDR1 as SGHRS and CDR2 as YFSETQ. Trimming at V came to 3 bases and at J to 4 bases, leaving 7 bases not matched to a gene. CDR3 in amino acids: CASSWAGLASTGELFF. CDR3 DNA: TGCGCCAGCAGCTGGGCCGGACTAGCGTCCACCGGGGAGCTGTTTTTT.

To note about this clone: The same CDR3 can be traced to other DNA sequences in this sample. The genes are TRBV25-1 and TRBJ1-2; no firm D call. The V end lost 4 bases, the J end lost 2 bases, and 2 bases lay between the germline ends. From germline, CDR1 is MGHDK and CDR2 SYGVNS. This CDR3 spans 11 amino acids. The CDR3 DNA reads TGTGCCAGCAGTGCCAACTATGGCTACACCTTC. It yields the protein CASSANYGYTF.

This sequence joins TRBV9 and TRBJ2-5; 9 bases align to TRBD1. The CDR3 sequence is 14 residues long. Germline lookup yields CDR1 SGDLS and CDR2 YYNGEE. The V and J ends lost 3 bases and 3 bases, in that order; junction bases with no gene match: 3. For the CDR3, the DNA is TGTGCCAGCAGCGCTACAGGGGGCGAAGAGACCCAGTACTTC. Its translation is CASSATGGEETQYF.

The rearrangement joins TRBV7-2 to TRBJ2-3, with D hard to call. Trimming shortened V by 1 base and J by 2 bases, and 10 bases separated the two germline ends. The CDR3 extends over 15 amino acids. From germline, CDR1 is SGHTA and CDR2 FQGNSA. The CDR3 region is CASSLGSVNTDTQYF. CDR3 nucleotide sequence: TGTGCCAGCAGCTTAGGGTCGGTAAACACAGATACGCAGTATTTT.

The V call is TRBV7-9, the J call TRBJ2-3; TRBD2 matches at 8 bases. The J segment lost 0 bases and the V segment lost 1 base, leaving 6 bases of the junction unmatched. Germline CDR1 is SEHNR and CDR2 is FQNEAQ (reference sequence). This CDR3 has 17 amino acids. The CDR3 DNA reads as TGTGCCAGCAGCTTAGGTCTAGCGGGTGCTAGCACAGATACGCAGTATTTT. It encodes CASSLGLAGASTDTQYF.

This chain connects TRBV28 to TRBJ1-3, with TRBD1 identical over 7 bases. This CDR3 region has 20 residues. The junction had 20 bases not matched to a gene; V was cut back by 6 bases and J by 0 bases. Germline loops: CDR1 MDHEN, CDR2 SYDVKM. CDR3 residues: CASSSNGDRILPNSGNTIYF. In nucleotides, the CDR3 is TGTGCCAGCAGCTCCAACGGGGACAGAATCCTTCCCAACTCTGGAAACACCATATATTTT.

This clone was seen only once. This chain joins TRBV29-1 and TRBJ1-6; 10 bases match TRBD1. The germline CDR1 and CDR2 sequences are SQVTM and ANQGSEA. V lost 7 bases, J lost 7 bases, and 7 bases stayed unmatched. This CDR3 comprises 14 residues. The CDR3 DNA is TGCAGCGCCCAACCGGGACAGGGGAATTCACCCCTCCACTTT. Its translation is CSAQPGQGNSPLHF. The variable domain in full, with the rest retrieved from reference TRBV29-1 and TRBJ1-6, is SAVISQKPSRDICQRGTSLTIQCQVDSQVTMMFWYRQQPGQSLTLIATANQGSEATYESGFVIDKFPISRPNLTFSTLTVSNMSPEDSSIYLCSAQPGQGNSPLHFGNGTRLTVT.

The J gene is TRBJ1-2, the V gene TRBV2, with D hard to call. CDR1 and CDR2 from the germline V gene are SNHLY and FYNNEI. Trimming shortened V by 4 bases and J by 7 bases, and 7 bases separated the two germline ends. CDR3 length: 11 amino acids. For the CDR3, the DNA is TGTGCCAGCAGTGTTGGCAGTGGCTACACCTTC. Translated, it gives CASSVGSGYTF.

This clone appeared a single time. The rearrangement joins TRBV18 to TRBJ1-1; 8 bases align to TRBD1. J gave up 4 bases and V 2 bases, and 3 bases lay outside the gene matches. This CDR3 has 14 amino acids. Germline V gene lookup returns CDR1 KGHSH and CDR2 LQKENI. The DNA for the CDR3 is TGTGCCAGCTCACCAACGACAGGGGTCACTGAAGCTTTCTTT. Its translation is CASSPTTGVTEAFF.